This T cell receptor beta chain was sequenced in a study of T cells in Graves' hyperthyroidism and ophthalmopathy. Study-wide findings and caveats: In validation, the model predicted ophthalmopathy. These predictions came a median roughly 6 months before onset.

Each person with ophthalmopathy scored at least 3 on the Clinical Activity Score, reached NOSPECS grade 4 or higher, and had been ill under 3 months. Fresh peripheral blood, 8 to 10 ml, was the source of the PBMCs. This clonotype occurred a few times. What it recognizes is unknown. The V and J ends lost 5 bases and 4 bases respectively, with 12 bases between them. This CDR3 has 13 residues. Germline V lookup: CDR1 SGHDT, CDR2 YYEEEE. Researchers took RNA transcripts and amplified the TCR beta CDR3 regions from them. First-round RT-PCR of the TCR CDR3 relied on the HTBI primer set. MiXCR was run by TCRdb on the multiplex PCR reads, yielding one entry per CDR3 protein. The table shows approximately 690,000 distinct CDR3 sequences, with about 20% occurring only once.

The sequence was obtained from a man aged 25-40 years with Graves' ophthalmopathy. The chain links TRBV5-6 to TRBJ1-2; D is unresolved. The sample consisted of blood. The CDR3 nucleotides read TGTGCCAGCAGGAACGACATCCTCTATGGCTACACCTTC. Translating gives CASRNDILYGYTF. Based on the CDR3 plus reference TRBV5-6 and TRBJ1-2, the full variable domain is DAGVTQSPTHLIKTRGQQVTLRCSPKSGHDTVSWYQQALGQGPQFIFQYYEEEERQRGNFPDRFSGHQFPNYSSELNVNALLLGDSALYLCASRNDILYGYTFGSGTRLTVV.